This T cell receptor beta chain was sequenced during a study of T cells after yellow fever vaccination. Generation of TCR cDNA used 5'RACE template switching (which added a universal primer site and UMIs). MiXCR was run by TCRdb on the 5' RACE reads, yielding one entry per CDR3 protein. The sample gives nearly 350,000 distinct CDR3 sequences, around 8.1% of which show up once; around 17% is in the top ten. The sample holds a few counts of this clonotype. The CDR3 has 16 residues. The trim removed 4 bases at V and 2 bases at J, leaving 9 bases unmatched. Germline loops: CDR1 SGHNT, CDR2 YYREEE (reference sequence).

The material sequenced was PBMCs, taken roughly seven weeks after the first yellow fever vaccination. The J gene is TRBJ2-3, the V gene TRBV5-4; 8 bases line up with TRBD2. The TCR comes from a man between 18 and 35 years old who received the YFV17D yellow fever vaccine. This CDR3 is CASSRAAGAITDTQYF. The CDR3 DNA is TGTGCCAGCAGCCGAGCAGCGGGGGCCATCACAGATACGCAGTATTTT.